The 10 T cell receptor beta chains in this list originate from one sample, sequenced in a study of T cell repertoires in cytomegalovirus infection. TCRdb re-derived calls from the reads in MiXCR, one entry per CDR3 protein. The sample carries approximately 240,000 distinct CDR3 sequences, 9% to 15% recorded once. Material for sequencing was PBMCs. Receptors originate from a human donor in good health (CMV status not recorded). Some clones in this sample may be carry-over from other donors' samples.

This clonotype was recorded a few times. The chain is built from TRBV19 and TRBJ2-5; TRBD2 agrees at 12 bases. J lost 5 bases, V lost 6 bases, and 10 bases had no gene match. From germline, CDR1 is LNHDA and CDR2 SQIVND (reference sequence). CDR3 length equals 16 residues. CDR3 nucleotide sequence: TGTGCCAGTAGAGGGACTAGCGGGCGCATCTGGGAGACCCAGTACTTC. Protein sequence: CASRGTSGRIWETQYF.

This clonotype appeared many times. The V and J genes are TRBV7-2 and TRBJ2-5; a weak D match, TRBD1 (5 bases). Trimming removed 5 bases at V and 2 bases at J, with 12 bases between. Germline assignment: CDR1 SGHTA and CDR2 FQGNSA. The CDR3 is 14 residues long. The DNA of the CDR3 is TGTGCCAGCAGCCCTGGGGCAGCACAAGAGACCCAGTACTTC. Translated: CASSPGAAQETQYF.

The chain uses TRBV5-1 and TRBJ2-3; either TRBD1 or TRBD2 may fit D (5 bases each). Deletions cut 0 bases from V and 2 bases from J, with 7 bases between. The CDR3 consists of 14 residues. Germline assignment: CDR1 SGHRS and CDR2 YFSETQ. CDR3 loop: CASSLVGVTDTQYF. CDR3 in DNA: TGCGCCAGCAGCTTGGTGGGGGTCACAGATACGCAGTATTTT.

Many counts were recorded for this clonotype. The chain employs TRBV4-3 and TRBJ2-7; 10 nucleotides agree with TRBD2. The CDR3 length is 16 residues. CDR1 LGHNA and CDR2 YSLEER come from the germline V gene. V shed 1 base, J shed 7 bases, and the junction held 10 bases outside the gene matches. CDR3 sequence reads: CASSQVGLAGAWEQYF. In nucleotides, the CDR3 is TGCGCCAGCAGCCAAGTAGGTCTAGCGGGAGCTTGGGAGCAGTACTTC.

This clonotype was counted ten times or more. The chain combines TRBV6-2 or TRBV6-3 with TRBJ2-1; possibly TRBD2 for D (5 bases). CDR1 and CDR2 (germline): MNHEY, SVGEGT. V was pared by 4 bases and J by 7 bases, with 11 bases between. The CDR3 is 13 residues long. The CDR3 DNA reads TGTGCCAGCAGTTCCGCTCTAGCAAATGAGCAGTTCTTC. Protein: CASSSALANEQFF.

This clonotype was detected many times. The rearrangement joins TRBV7-2 to TRBJ2-7; 9 bases are a match to TRBD2. Germline assignment: CDR1 SGHTA and CDR2 FQGNSA. This CDR3 comprises 16 residues. Trimming cost V 5 bases and J 3 bases; bases outside gene matches: 11. The CDR3 loop is CASSQSLGSGGYEQYF. CDR3 nucleotide sequence: TGTGCCAGCAGCCAATCCTTGGGTAGCGGGGGCTACGAGCAGTACTTC.

The table lists this clonotype with many counts. The V and J genes are TRBV11-3 and TRBJ1-1, with 8 bases lining up with TRBD1. The trim removed 0 bases at V and 1 base at J, leaving 10 bases unmatched. The CDR3 consists of 18 residues. The germline CDR1 and CDR2 sequences are SGHNT and YENEEA. The CDR3 region has the DNA TGTGCCAGCAGCTTAGATCCCCCTCAGACAGGGGCGAACACTGAAGCTTTCTTT. This gives the protein CASSLDPPQTGANTEAFF.

This clonotype has only a few counts. The chain carries TRBV20-1 and TRBJ2-3, with 9 bases aligning to TRBD2. The CDR3 has 15 residues. Germline-derived CDR1 and CDR2 are DFQATT and SNEGSKA (reference sequence). After removal of 0 bases from V and 2 bases from J, the junction contained 3 bases not matched to a gene. CDR3 nucleotides: TGCAGTGCTAGAGATAGCGGGAGATCCACAGATACGCAGTATTTT. Protein: CSARDSGRSTDTQYF.

This clonotype occurred a few times. Germline and junction disagree at one end, which may indicate a read error. This chain links TRBV28 with TRBJ2-1; D could derive from TRBD1 or TRBD2 (6 bases each). This CDR3 spans 16 amino acids. Per the germline V gene, CDR1 is MDHEN and CDR2 is SYDVKM. This CDR3 is CASSPQGWDSYNEQLF. CDR3 DNA: TGTGCCAGCAGTCCCCAGGGGTGGGACTCCTACAATGAGCAGCTCTTC.

This clonotype has only a few counts. The chain has TRBV30 and TRBJ1-1; D not resolved. The CDR3 has 15 residues. Looked up from germline, CDR1 is GTSNPN and CDR2 is SVGIG (reference sequence). Trimming removed 4 bases from V and 0 bases from J, with 15 bases in between. The CDR3 DNA reads TGTGCCTGGAACCGGTTATGGGGAGTGAACACTGAAGCTTTCTTT. Its translation: CAWNRLWGVNTEAFF.